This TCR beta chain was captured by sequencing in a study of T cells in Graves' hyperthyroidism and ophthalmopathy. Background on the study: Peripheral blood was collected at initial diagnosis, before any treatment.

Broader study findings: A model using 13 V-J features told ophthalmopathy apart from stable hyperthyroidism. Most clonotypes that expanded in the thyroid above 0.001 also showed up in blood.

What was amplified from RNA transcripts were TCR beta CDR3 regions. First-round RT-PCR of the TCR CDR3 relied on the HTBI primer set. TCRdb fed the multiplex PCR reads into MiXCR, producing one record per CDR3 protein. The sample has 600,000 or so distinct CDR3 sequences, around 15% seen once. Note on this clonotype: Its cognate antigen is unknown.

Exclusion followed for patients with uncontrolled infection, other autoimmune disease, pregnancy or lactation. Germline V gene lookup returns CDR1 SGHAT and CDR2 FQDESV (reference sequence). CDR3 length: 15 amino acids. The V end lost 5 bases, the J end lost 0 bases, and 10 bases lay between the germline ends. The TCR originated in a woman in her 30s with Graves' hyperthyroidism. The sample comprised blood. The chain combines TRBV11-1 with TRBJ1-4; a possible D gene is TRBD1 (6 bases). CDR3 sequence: CASSQYRATNEKLFF. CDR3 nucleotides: TGTGCCAGCAGCCAATACAGGGCAACTAATGAAAAACTGTTTTTT.